The T cell receptor (beta chain) under discussion was sequenced for a study of blood T cell repertoires in COVID-19. For the study at large: Sample material is recorded as cDNA or gDNA derived from T cells, B-cell-depleted T cells, or PBMCs.

TCRdb's table, derived via immunoSEQ multiplex PCR, lists solely in-frame clones and lacks some. The table includes 350,000 to 450,000 clones, roughly 84% detected once. Looked up from germline, CDR1 is SEHNR and CDR2 is FQNEAQ (reference sequence). Trimming shortened V by 1 base and J by 4 bases, and 10 bases separated the two germline ends. The CDR3 extends over 14 amino acids. Individuals drawn from 20 to 25 US areas were roughly 18 to 95 years old. The V gene is TRBV7-9, the J gene TRBJ1-1, with D possibly TRBD1 on 6 matching bases. The TCR sequence derives from a woman aged 18 to 35 who had been exposed to COVID-19. Sample: PBMCs or T cells enriched from blood (not recorded which). This CDR3 is CASSLEQGRTEAFF. The CDR3 nucleotides read TGTGCCAGCAGCTTAGAACAGGGTCGCACTGAAGCTTTCTTT.